These 11 T cell receptor beta chains came from one sample sequenced in a study of T-cell reconstitution after alpha-beta-depleted transplantation in children. Preparation of the TCRbeta library was carried out with unique molecular identifiers. TCRdb reprocessed the PCR reads with MiXCR, giving one entry per CDR3 protein. The data contain approximately 89,000 distinct CDR3 sequences, 15% to 18% of them singletons. Sequenced here: PBMCs, mostly from graft donor cells, sampled 180 days after TCRalphabeta/CD19-depleted stem cell transplant. These receptors all come from a male patient aged 2-10 years who had a stem cell transplant for acute lymphoblastic leukemia, so the T cells may come from the graft donor.

The chain is built from TRBV4-2 and TRBJ2-2; unclear D gene. CDR3 length: 18 residues. Germline CDR1 is LGHNA and CDR2 is YNFKEQ. Trimming took off 0 bases at V and 0 bases at J, with 14 bases between the two ends. CDR3 nucleotides: TGTGCCAGCAGCCAAGAATCCCCCCGGCATGCGAACACCGGGGAGCTGTTTTTT. It specifies CASSQESPRHANTGELFF.

This rearrangement joins TRBV4-2 to TRBJ2-1; 7 bases agree with TRBD1. Germline CDR1 and CDR2: LGHNA and YNFKEQ. V was pared by 6 bases and J by 5 bases, with 4 bases of the junction left unmatched. The CDR3 sequence is 13 residues long. This chain's CDR3 is CASSRTGDNEQFF. The CDR3 DNA reads as TGTGCCAGCAGTCGCACAGGGGACAATGAGCAGTTCTTC.

This clonotype turned up a few times. J is TRBJ2-7 and V is TRBV7-9, with TRBD1 matching 8 bases. The trim removed 1 base at V and 3 bases at J, leaving 5 bases unmatched. From germline, CDR1 is SEHNR and CDR2 FQNEAQ (reference sequence). There are 15 residues in the CDR3. DNA of the CDR3: TGTGCCAGCAGCTTAGTAGGCAGGGGGCACTACGAGCAGTACTTC. Its translation is CASSLVGRGHYEQYF.

This clonotype was detected a few times. The rearrangement joins TRBV20-1 to TRBJ1-5, with D hard to call. Germline V gene sequence: CDR1 DFQATT, CDR2 SNEGSKA (reference sequence). Trimming stripped 3 bases from V and 10 bases from J, with 19 bases between. The CDR3 is 14 residues long. The DNA for the CDR3 is TGCAGTGCTAGGGCAACGGTCGGAATGGGACCCCAGCATTTT. It encodes CSARATVGMGPQHF.

This chain uses TRBV6-5 with TRBJ2-1; tentative D call: TRBD1 (5 bases). Germline V CDR1 and CDR2: MNHEY, SVGAGI. This CDR3 region has 16 residues. The V end was cut by 2 bases, the J end by 1 base, with 12 bases between. In DNA, the CDR3 is TGTGCCAGCAGTTACCTGGGAAAGGGGTCCTACAATGAGCAGTTCTTC. Residues: CASSYLGKGSYNEQFF.

The chain links TRBV7-2 to TRBJ1-1, with a weak D call TRBD1 (5 bases). Looked up from germline, CDR1 is SGHTA and CDR2 is FQGNSA. V gave up 1 base and J gave up 4 bases, with 10 bases separating them. CDR3 length: 14 amino acids. CDR3 nucleotides: TGTGCCAGCAGCTTAGGGTCAGGGAGCACTGAAGCTTTCTTT. It codes for CASSLGSGSTEAFF.

This clonotype is a singleton in its sample. The J gene is TRBJ2-2, the V gene TRBV5-1; D might be TRBD2 (5 bases). V lost 0 bases to trimming and J lost 3 bases, with 9 bases between them. This CDR3 spans 15 amino acids. The germline CDR1 and CDR2 sequences are SGHRS and YFSETQ. This CDR3 is CASSLAGADTGELFF. CDR3 nucleotide sequence: TGCGCCAGCAGCTTGGCAGGAGCGGACACCGGGGAGCTGTTTTTT. Complete variable domain (other parts from reference TRBV5-1 and TRBJ2-2): KAGVTQTPRYLIKTRGQQVTLSCSPISGHRSVSWYQQTPGQGLQFLFEYFSETQRNKGNFPGRFSGRQFSNSRSEMNVSTLELGDSALYLCASSLAGADTGELFFGEGSRLTVL.

The chain couples TRBV5-7 to TRBJ2-5; no reliable D call. TRBV5-7 is assigned to the ORF class and has an uncertain function. Trimming removed 5 bases at V and 1 base at J, with 15 bases between. The CDR3 covers 15 residues. This CDR3 reads CASRQSMIGQETQYF. The CDR3 coding sequence is TGTGCCAGCAGACAATCGATGATAGGCCAAGAGACCCAGTACTTC.

The chain couples TRBV7-2 to TRBJ2-2, with TRBD2 as a possible D gene (5 bases). Germline lookup yields CDR1 SGHTA and CDR2 FQGNSA. V was clipped by 1 base and J by 1 base, with 13 bases between them. This CDR3 is 17 amino acids long. CDR3 region: CASSLVVGMRNTGELFF. The CDR3 nucleotides are TGTGCCAGCAGCTTAGTAGTCGGGATGCGGAACACCGGGGAGCTGTTTTTT.

The J gene is TRBJ2-5, the V gene TRBV9; tentatively, D is TRBD2 (6 bases). The V gene's germline CDR1 is SGDLS and CDR2 YYNGEE. This CDR3 has 14 amino acids. V was clipped by 2 bases and J by 2 bases, with 10 bases between them. Written as DNA, the CDR3 is TGTGCCAGCAGCGTGTCCGGGGGTCAAGAGACCCAGTACTTC. This translates into CASSVSGGQETQYF.

This clonotype has more than one count but fewer than ten. This sequence joins TRBV2 and TRBJ2-1; 10 bases match TRBD2. This CDR3 region has 15 residues. CDR1 is SNHLY, CDR2 FYNNEI, per germline. The V segment lost 6 bases and the J segment 7 bases; nucleotides outside the gene matches: 9. The CDR3 region has the DNA TGTGCCAGCAGAGAGAGCGGGGGGGCTATGAATGAGCAGTTCTTC. This gives the protein CASRESGGAMNEQFF.